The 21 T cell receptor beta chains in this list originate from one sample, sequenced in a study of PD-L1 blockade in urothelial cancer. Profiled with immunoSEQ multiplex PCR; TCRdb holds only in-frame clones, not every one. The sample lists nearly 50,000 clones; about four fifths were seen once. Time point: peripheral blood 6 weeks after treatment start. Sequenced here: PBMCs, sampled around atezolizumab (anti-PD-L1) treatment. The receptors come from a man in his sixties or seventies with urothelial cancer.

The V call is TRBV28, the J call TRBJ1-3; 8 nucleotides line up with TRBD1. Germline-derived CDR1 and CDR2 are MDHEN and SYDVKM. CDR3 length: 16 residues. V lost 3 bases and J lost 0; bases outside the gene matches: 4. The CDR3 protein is CASSFTGGPSGNTIYF. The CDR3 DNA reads TGTGCCAGCAGTTTTACAGGGGGTCCCTCTGGAAACACCATATATTTT.

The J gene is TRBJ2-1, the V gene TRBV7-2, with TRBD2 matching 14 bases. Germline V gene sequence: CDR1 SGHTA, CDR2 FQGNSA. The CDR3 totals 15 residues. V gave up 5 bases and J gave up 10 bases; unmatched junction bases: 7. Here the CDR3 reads CASSLTSGRAREQFF. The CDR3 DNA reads TGTGCCAGCAGCCTGACTAGCGGGAGGGCCAGGGAGCAGTTCTTC.

The CDR3 reads CASSQGQGGGYTF. DNA of the CDR3: TGTGCCAGTAGCCAGGGACAGGGAGGCGGCTACACCTTC. The rearrangement links TRBV19 to TRBJ1-2; TRBD1 matches 9 bases. The junction had 7 bases not matched to a gene; V was cut back by 6 bases and J by 8 bases. CDR3 length equals 13 residues. Germline V gene lookup returns CDR1 LNHDA and CDR2 SQIVND (reference sequence).

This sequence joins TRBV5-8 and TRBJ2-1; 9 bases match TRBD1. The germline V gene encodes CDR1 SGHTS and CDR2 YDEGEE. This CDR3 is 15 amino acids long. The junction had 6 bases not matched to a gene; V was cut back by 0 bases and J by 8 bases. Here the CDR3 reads CASSLGTGDGDEQFF. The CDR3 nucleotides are TGTGCCAGCAGCTTGGGGACAGGGGACGGAGATGAGCAGTTCTTC.

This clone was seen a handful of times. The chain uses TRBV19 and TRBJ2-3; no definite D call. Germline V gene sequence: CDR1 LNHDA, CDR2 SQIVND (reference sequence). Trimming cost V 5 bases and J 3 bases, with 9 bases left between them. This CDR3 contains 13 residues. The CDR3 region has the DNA TGTGCCAGTAGTTTGGAGCAAACAGATACGCAGTATTTT. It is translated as CASSLEQTDTQYF. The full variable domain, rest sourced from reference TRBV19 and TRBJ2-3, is DGGITQSPKYLFRKEGQNVTLSCEQNLNHDAMYWYRQDPGQGLRLIYYSQIVNDFQKGDIAEGYSVSREKKESFPLTVTSAQKNPTAFYLCASSLEQTDTQYFGPGTRLTVL.

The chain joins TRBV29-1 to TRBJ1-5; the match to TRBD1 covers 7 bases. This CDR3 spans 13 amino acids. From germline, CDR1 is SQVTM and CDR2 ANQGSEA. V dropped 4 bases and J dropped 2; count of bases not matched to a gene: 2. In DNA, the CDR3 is TGCAGCGTTGGAGGGGGCGGCAATCAGCCCCAGCATTTT. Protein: CSVGGGGNQPQHF.

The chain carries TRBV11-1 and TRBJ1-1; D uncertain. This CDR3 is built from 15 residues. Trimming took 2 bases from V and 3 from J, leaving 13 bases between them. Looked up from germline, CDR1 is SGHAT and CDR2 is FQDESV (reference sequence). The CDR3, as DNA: TGTGCCAGCAGCTTAAATAGCGGGGAGCACACTGAAGCTTTCTTT. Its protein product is CASSLNSGEHTEAFF. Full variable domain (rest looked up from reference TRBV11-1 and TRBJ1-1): EAEVAQSPRYKITEKSQAVAFWCDPISGHATLYWYRQILGQGPELLVQFQDESVVDDSQLPKDRFSAERLKGVDSTLKIQPAELGDSAMYLCASSLNSGEHTEAFFGQGTRLTVV.

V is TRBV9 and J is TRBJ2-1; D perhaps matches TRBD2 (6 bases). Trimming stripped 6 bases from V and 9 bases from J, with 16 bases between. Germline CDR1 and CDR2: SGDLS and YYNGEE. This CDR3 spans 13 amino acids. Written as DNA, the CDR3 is TGTGCCAGCATGCCTAGCCTTAGCGGTGAGCAGTTCTTC. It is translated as CASMPSLSGEQFF.

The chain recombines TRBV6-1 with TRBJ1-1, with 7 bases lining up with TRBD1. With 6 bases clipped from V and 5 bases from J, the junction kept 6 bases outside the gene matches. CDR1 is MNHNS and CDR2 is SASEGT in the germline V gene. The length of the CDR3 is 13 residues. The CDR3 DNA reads TGTGCCAGCAGGGACTCGACAGGGACTGAAGCTTTCTTT. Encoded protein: CASRDSTGTEAFF.

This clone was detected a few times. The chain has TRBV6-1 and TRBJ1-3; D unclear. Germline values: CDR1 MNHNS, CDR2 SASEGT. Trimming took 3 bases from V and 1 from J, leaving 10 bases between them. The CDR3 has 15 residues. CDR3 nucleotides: TGTGCCAGCAGTGAGCGGTTCAGATCTGGAAACACCATATATTTT. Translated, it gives CASSERFRSGNTIYF.

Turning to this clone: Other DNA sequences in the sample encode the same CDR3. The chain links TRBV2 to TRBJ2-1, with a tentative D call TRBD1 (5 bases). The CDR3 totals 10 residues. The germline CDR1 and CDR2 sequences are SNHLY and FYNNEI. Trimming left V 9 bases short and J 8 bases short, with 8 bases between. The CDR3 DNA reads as TGTGCCAGTGCAGGGCATGAGCAGTTCTTC. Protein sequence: CASAGHEQFF.

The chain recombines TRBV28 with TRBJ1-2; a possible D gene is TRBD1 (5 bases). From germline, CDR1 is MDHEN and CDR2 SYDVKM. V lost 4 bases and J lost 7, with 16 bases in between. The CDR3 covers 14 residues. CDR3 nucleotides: TGTGCCAGCAGTTCGTCGCAGGGCTACGGTGGCTACACCTTC. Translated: CASSSSQGYGGYTF.

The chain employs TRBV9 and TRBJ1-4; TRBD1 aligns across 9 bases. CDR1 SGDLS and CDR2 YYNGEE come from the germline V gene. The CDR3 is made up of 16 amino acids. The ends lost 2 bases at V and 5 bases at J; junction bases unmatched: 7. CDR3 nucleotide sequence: TGTGCCAGCAGCGTCCACTCGGGACAGGGAAATGAAAAACTGTTTTTT. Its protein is CASSVHSGQGNEKLFF.

The CDR3 here is CASSGTKSGGDEQYF. The CDR3 bases are TGTGCCAGCTCCGGCACTAAGTCGGGAGGGGACGAGCAGTACTTC. The chain combines TRBV18 with TRBJ2-7; TRBD2 matches at 8 bases. V lost 6 bases to trimming and J lost 5 bases; unmatched junction nucleotides: 12. The CDR3 extends over 15 amino acids. Germline V lookup: CDR1 KGHSH, CDR2 LQKENI.

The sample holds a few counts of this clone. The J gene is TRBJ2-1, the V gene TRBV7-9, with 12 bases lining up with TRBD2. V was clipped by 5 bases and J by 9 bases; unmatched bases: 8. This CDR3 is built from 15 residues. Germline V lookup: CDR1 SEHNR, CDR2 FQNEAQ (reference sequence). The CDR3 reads CASSPLAGGDVEQFF. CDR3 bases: TGTGCCAGCAGCCCCCTAGCGGGAGGGGACGTTGAGCAGTTCTTC.

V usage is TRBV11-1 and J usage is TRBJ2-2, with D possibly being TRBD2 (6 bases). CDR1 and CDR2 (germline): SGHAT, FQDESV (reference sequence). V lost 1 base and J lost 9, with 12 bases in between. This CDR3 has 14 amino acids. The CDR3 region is CASSLDWEDRELFF. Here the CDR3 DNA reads TGTGCCAGCAGCTTAGATTGGGAGGACCGGGAGCTGTTTTTT.

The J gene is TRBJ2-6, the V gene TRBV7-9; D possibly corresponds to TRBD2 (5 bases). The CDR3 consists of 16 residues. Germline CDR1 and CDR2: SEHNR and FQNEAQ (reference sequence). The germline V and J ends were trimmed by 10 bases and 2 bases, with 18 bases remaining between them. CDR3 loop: CATNKGLGAGANVLTF. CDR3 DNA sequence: TGTGCCACCAACAAGGGTCTCGGGGCTGGGGCCAACGTCCTGACTTTC.

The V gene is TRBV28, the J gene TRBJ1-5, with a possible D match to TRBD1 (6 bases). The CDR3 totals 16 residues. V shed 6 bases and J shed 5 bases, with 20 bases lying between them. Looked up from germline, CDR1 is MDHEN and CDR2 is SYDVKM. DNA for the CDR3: TGTGCCAGCAGCAACTCAAACCCAGGGGTGCATCAGCCCCAGCATTTT. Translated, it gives CASSNSNPGVHQPQHF.

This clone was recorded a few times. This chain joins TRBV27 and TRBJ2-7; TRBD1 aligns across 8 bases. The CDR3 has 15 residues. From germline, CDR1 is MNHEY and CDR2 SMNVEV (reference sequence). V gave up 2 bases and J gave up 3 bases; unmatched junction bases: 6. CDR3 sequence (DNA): TGTGCCAGCAGTTTAACCCCTGACAGGGGCTACGAGCAGTACTTC. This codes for CASSLTPDRGYEQYF.

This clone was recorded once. The CDR3 coding sequence is TGTGCCAGCAGCTTCGCCGGGACAGGGGGAAACATTCAGTACTTC. This encodes CASSFAGTGGNIQYF. This chain joins TRBV11-1 and TRBJ2-4; 11 bases map to TRBD1. Germline trimming cut 3 bases from V and 6 bases from J; bases unmatched to any gene: 4. This CDR3 region has 15 residues. CDR1 SGHAT and CDR2 FQDESV come from the germline V gene (reference sequence).

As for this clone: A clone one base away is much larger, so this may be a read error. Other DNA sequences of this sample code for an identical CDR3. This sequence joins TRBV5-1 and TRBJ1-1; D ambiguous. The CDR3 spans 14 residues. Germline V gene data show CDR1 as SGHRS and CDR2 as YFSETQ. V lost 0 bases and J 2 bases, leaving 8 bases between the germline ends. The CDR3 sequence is CASSLVWANTEAFF. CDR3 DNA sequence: TGCGCCAGCAGCTTGGTATGGGCAAACACTGAAGCTTTCTTT.